The 23 T cell receptor beta chains reported below all come from one sample, sequenced in a study of T cells after yellow fever vaccination. TCRdb called the 5' RACE reads again in MiXCR, with one record for every CDR3 protein. The sample yields under 400,000 distinct CDR3 sequences, under 14% seen once. Sample: PBMCs, taken on the day of the first yellow fever vaccination. Receptor source: a man younger than 30 who received the YFV17D yellow fever vaccine.

This clonotype was counted once. The chain recombines TRBV30 with TRBJ1-1; tentative D call: TRBD1 (5 bases). Germline V gives CDR1 GTSNPN, CDR2 SVGIG (reference sequence). The CDR3 totals 13 residues. This chain's CDR3 is CAAAGRGNTEAFF. CDR3 nucleotides: TGTGCTGCAGCTGGGAGGGGGAACACTGAAGCTTTCTTT. Complete variable domain (other parts from reference TRBV30 and TRBJ1-1): SQTIHQWPATLVQPVGSPLSLECTVEGTSNPNLYWYRQAAGRGLQLLFYSVGIGQISSEVPQNLSASRPQDRQFILSSKKLLLSDSGFYLCAAAGRGNTEAFFGQGTRLTVV.

The CDR3 DNA follows: TGCAGTGCTGACATGGGACAGGGGGGCACTGAAGCTTTCTTT. Its translation is CSADMGQGGTEAFF. The rearrangement uses TRBV20-1 and TRBJ1-1, with 11 bases aligning to TRBD1. The V gene's germline CDR1 is DFQATT and CDR2 SNEGSKA (reference sequence). The CDR3 runs to 14 residues. With V trimmed by 5 bases and J by 4 bases, 6 bases remained unmatched.

A word on this clonotype: The CDR3 ends on some other residue instead of the conserved phenylalanine or tryptophan, so this is likely a read error. The chain joins TRBV5-1 to TRBJ2-1; TRBD1 matches at 8 bases. Germline CDR1 SGHRS, CDR2 YFSETQ. The length of the CDR3 is 15 residues. Trimming took 4 bases from V and 4 from J; bases not matched to a gene: 7. The CDR3 reads CASSPRQGSYNEQFS. Written as DNA, the CDR3 is TGCGCCAGCAGCCCCCGACAGGGGTCTTACAATGAGCAGTTCTCC.

Only a few counts were recorded for this clonotype. The chain carries TRBV10-3 and TRBJ2-2; D possibly corresponds to TRBD2 (5 bases). V lost 3 bases, J lost 5 bases, and 13 bases lay in between. The CDR3 runs 15 residues. Per the germline V gene, CDR1 is ENHRY and CDR2 is SYGVKD. In DNA form, the CDR3 reads TGTGCCATCAGTGACCCCGGGAAAGGAACCGGGGAGCTGTTTTTT. Its translation is CAISDPGKGTGELFF.

The rearrangement links TRBV6-2 or TRBV6-3 to TRBJ2-7, with D possibly TRBD2 on 5 matching bases. CDR3 length: 14 amino acids. Germline V CDR1 and CDR2: MNHEY, SVGEGT. Trimming took 4 bases from V and 3 from J, leaving 13 bases between them. As DNA, the CDR3 is TGTGCCAGCAGTTCCCTAGGGAGACACTACGAGCAGTACTTC. This codes for CASSSLGRHYEQYF.

This clonotype has a handful of counts. The V and J genes are TRBV12-3 or TRBV12-4 and TRBJ2-5; D is undetermined. V dropped 6 bases and J dropped 2 bases, with 10 bases sitting between them. This CDR3 has 13 amino acids. CDR3 DNA: TGTGCCAGCAGCTGGGTAGGGCAAGAGACCCAGTACTTC. Translating gives CASSWVGQETQYF.

Only a few counts were recorded for this clonotype. CDR3 protein: CASRTTGAGETQYF. DNA of the CDR3: TGTGCCAGTAGAACCACAGGGGCGGGAGAGACCCAGTACTTC. V usage is TRBV19 and J usage is TRBJ2-5; 7 bases match TRBD1. Germline CDR1 reads LNHDA; CDR2 reads SQIVND (reference sequence). The CDR3 totals 14 residues. Trimming cost V 6 bases and J 4 bases; bases outside gene matches: 8.

This chain connects TRBV11-2 to TRBJ2-1; 7 nucleotides agree with TRBD2. CDR1 and CDR2 from the germline V gene are SGHAT and FQNNGV. The CDR3 length is 13 residues. V trimming: 7 bases; J trimming: 7 bases; junction bases outside the gene matches: 7. In DNA, the CDR3 is TGTGCCAGCATCCCTCAGGGAGGGAATGAGCAGTTCTTC. Protein sequence: CASIPQGGNEQFF.

There are a few counts of this clonotype. The chain couples TRBV7-9 to TRBJ2-5; possibly TRBD1 for D (6 bases). V dropped 4 bases and J dropped 3 bases, with 15 bases sitting between them. The CDR3 runs to 15 residues. Germline values: CDR1 SEHNR, CDR2 FQNEAQ (reference sequence). Written as DNA, the CDR3 is TGTGCCAGCAGCTCCGGGACATACCGTGAAGAGACCCAGTACTTC. The encoded protein is CASSSGTYREETQYF. Supplemented by reference TRBV7-9 and TRBJ2-5, the full variable domain reads DTGVSQNPRHKITKRGQNVTFRCDPISEHNRLYWYRQTLGQGPEFLTYFQNEAQLEKSRLLSDRFSAERPKGSFSTLEIQRTEQGDSAMYLCASSSGTYREETQYFGPGTRLLVL.

This clonotype was detected only a few times. The genes are TRBV9 and TRBJ2-3; the match to TRBD2 covers 13 bases. Looked up from germline, CDR1 is SGDLS and CDR2 is YYNGEE. Trimming took 0 bases from V and 6 from J; bases not matched to a gene: 4. This CDR3 region has 16 residues. As DNA, the CDR3 is TGTGCCAGCAGCGTAGACCCACTAGCGGGGGGGGATACGCAGTATTTT. Amino acids: CASSVDPLAGGDTQYF.

The J gene is TRBJ2-1, the V gene TRBV6-4, with 12 bases that match TRBD2. Germline V CDR1 and CDR2: MRHNA, SNTAGT. The V and J ends lost 0 bases and 10 bases, in that order; junction bases with no gene match: 7. CDR3 size: 16 residues. The CDR3 DNA is TGTGCCAGCAGTGACTCGACTAGCGGGGGCCTAGGAGAGCAGTTCTTC. The encoded protein is CASSDSTSGGLGEQFF.

This clonotype was counted between two and nine times. The chain uses TRBV7-2 and TRBJ2-3; possibly TRBD1 for D (5 bases). CDR1 SGHTA and CDR2 FQGNSA come from the germline V gene. There are 15 residues in the CDR3. The ends were cut back, 1 base at V and 4 bases at J, with 12 bases in the middle. The CDR3 region is CASSLDRPGPDTQYF. In DNA form, the CDR3 reads TGTGCCAGCAGCTTAGATCGGCCAGGGCCAGATACGCAGTATTTT.

The chain carries TRBV3-1 and TRBJ1-5; D possibly corresponds to TRBD1 (5 bases). Between the trimmed V and J ends, which lost 4 bases and 6 bases, there was a span of 10 bases. There are 13 residues in the CDR3. Per germline, CDR1 LGHDT and CDR2 YNNKEL (reference sequence). CDR3 coding DNA: TGTGCCAGCAGCCGGGCGCAGGGTCAGCCCCAGCATTTT. Encoded protein: CASSRAQGQPQHF.

This clonotype was observed a few times. The V and J genes are TRBV6-2 or TRBV6-3 and TRBJ1-1; D not certain. CDR3 length: 15 amino acids. Germline V gene sequence: CDR1 MNHEY, CDR2 SVGEGT. Trimming left V 2 bases short and J 5 bases short, with 15 bases between. The CDR3: CASSYAGRRATEAFF. In nucleotides, the CDR3 is TGTGCCAGCAGTTACGCCGGAAGGCGGGCGACTGAAGCTTTCTTT.

In its sample, this clonotype was seen a few times. The chain combines TRBV6-5 with TRBJ1-6; no clear D. Trimming took off 3 bases at V and 9 bases at J, with 21 bases between the two ends. The germline gives CDR1 MNHEY, CDR2 SVGAGI. This CDR3 is 17 amino acids long. The CDR3: CASSYVGPQRGSSPLHF. CDR3 DNA: TGTGCCAGCAGTTATGTCGGGCCCCAGAGAGGTAGTTCACCCCTCCACTTT.

This clonotype was detected only a few times. This sequence joins TRBV12-3 or TRBV12-4 and TRBJ1-4; no clear D. This CDR3 has 15 residues. DNA of the CDR3: TGTGCGAGTGCCCTTAGACACCGTTCTAATGAAAAACTGTTTTTT. Protein product: CASALRHRSNEKLFF.

The chain uses TRBV4-1 and TRBJ2-2, with D uncertain. The CDR3 consists of 15 residues. V was trimmed by 3 bases and J by 3 bases, leaving 11 bases between them. From germline, CDR1 is MGHRA and CDR2 YSYEKL. CDR3 in DNA: TGCGCCAGCAGCCAGGTGTTCAGCTACACCGGGGAGCTGTTTTTT. Amino acid sequence: CASSQVFSYTGELFF.

This clonotype was observed a handful of times. V gene TRBV12-3 or TRBV12-4 combines with J gene TRBJ2-1; possibly TRBD2 for D (5 bases). The CDR3 length is 12 residues. With 6 bases removed from V and 9 bases from J, the gap between germline ends came to 12 bases. CDR3 amino acids: CASSISRGEQFF. The CDR3 coding sequence is TGTGCCAGCAGCATTTCCCGGGGTGAGCAGTTCTTC.

This clonotype was observed once. The CDR3 does not close with the conserved phenylalanine or tryptophan, likely indicating a read error. The J gene is TRBJ2-2, the V gene TRBV4-2; the D gene could be TRBD1 or TRBD2 (6 bases each). This CDR3 region has 15 residues. Germline assignment: CDR1 LGHNA and CDR2 YNFKEQ. The V and J ends lost 6 bases and 6 bases respectively, with 17 bases between them. The CDR3 bases are TGTGCCAGCAGTCCCTTAGGGGGGTTCCCCGGGGAGCTGTTTATT. Translation gives CASSPLGGFPGELFI.

This clonotype was seen a few times. This rearrangement joins TRBV7-2 to TRBJ2-1; 8 positions agree with TRBD1. The CDR3 sequence is 15 residues long. Germline CDR1 and CDR2: SGHTA and FQGNSA. J was trimmed by 4 bases and V by 2 bases; bases with no gene match: 4. The CDR3 region is CASSLSRQGYNEQFF. For the CDR3, the DNA is TGTGCCAGCAGCTTATCGAGACAGGGGTACAATGAGCAGTTCTTC.

The chain employs TRBV15 and TRBJ1-1, with a tentative D call TRBD1 (5 bases). Germline CDR1 and CDR2: LNHNV and YYDKDF (reference sequence). V was cut by 3 bases and J by 6 bases, with 17 bases left in between. This CDR3 is 15 amino acids long. For the CDR3, the DNA is TGTGCCACCAGCAGGAGGGACCGAAATGGGGCTGAAGCTTTCTTT. This codes for CATSRRDRNGAEAFF. The full variable domain, with the rest looked up from reference TRBV15 and TRBJ1-1, is DAMVIQNPRYQVTQFGKPVTLSCSQTLNHNVMYWYQQKSSQAPKLLFHYYDKDFNNEADTPDNFQSRRPNTSFCFLDIRSPGLGDTAMYLCATSRRDRNGAEAFFGQGTRLTVV.

V gene TRBV7-2 combines with J gene TRBJ2-3; 12 nucleotides agree with TRBD2. This CDR3 is 15 amino acids long. CDR1 SGHTA and CDR2 FQGNSA come from the germline V gene. J gave up 6 bases and V 6 bases, and 7 bases lay outside the gene matches. Here the CDR3 reads CASSSSGGAWDTQYF. CDR3 nucleotide sequence: TGTGCCAGCAGTTCTAGCGGGGGGGCCTGGGATACGCAGTATTTT. The full variable domain, rest sourced from reference TRBV7-2 and TRBJ2-3, is GAGVSQSPSNKVTEKGKDVELRCDPISGHTALYWYRQSLGQGLEFLIYFQGNSAPDKSGLPSDRFSAERTGGSVSTLTIQRTQQEDSAVYLCASSSSGGAWDTQYFGPGTRLTVL.

This clonotype was found a few times. CDR3 protein: CASSLGVNNSPLHF. The CDR3 nucleotides are TGTGCCAGCAGTTTGGGGGTAAATAATTCACCCCTCCACTTT. The gene calls are TRBV12-3 or TRBV12-4 and TRBJ1-6; D may be TRBD1 (5 bases). Trimming cost V 3 bases and J 5 bases, with 8 bases left between them. The CDR3 length is 14 residues.